This paragraph covers one TCR beta chain sequence. Its target is unknown. The data are from a study of long-term antiretroviral therapy in people with HIV. Study observations and caveats: Despite increasing after ART, diversity remained lower than that of transplant donor controls.

The study drew at least one pre-ART and at least two post-ART PBMC samples from every donor. United States facilities provided treatment to all participants with HIV. The run of the v3.0 immunoSEQ assay was at survey level. TCRdb's table, derived via immunoSEQ multiplex PCR, lists solely in-frame clones and lacks some. The table shows approximately 12,000 clones, with more than 85% occurring only once. The TCR comes from a woman between 40 and 50 years old with HIV. The sample here was unsorted PBMCs, taken 0.2 years before starting antiretroviral therapy.

Here the CDR3 reads CASSDSGGGGEKLFF. The CDR3, as DNA: TGTGCCAGCAGTGATTCCGGGGGGGGCGGTGAAAAACTGTTTTTT. V is TRBV6-1 and J is TRBJ1-4, with D perhaps matching TRBD1 (6 bases). The CDR3 contains 15 residues. V lost 3 bases to trimming and J lost 7 bases, with 15 bases between them. Germline loops: CDR1 MNHNS, CDR2 SASEGT.